A selection of T cell receptor beta chains follows, all from one sample in a study of identical twins. TCRdb itself ran the 5' RACE reads through MiXCR, one entry per CDR3 protein. The sample has approximately 240,000 distinct CDR3 sequences; around 15% are singletons. Material for sequencing was memory (CD45RO+) T cells sorted from blood. All receptors derive from a woman aged 18-30 years in good health. CDR3s include the opening cysteine and the closing phenylalanine or tryptophan. The D gene is left open where the match is weak. The size of a clone is reported for some rows only, either as once, few or many, or as a class for expanded clones.

V	length	J	size	D	DNA	CDR3
TRBV7-9	15	TRBJ1-1	few	-	TGTGCCAGCAGCCCTATTCCACTAGGAAGCACTGAAGCTTTCTTT	CASSPIPLGSTEAFF
TRBV4-1	16	TRBJ2-7	-	TRBD1	TGCGCCAGCAGCCGAAGCGCCGGGACAGGGGACTACGAGCAGTACTTC	CASSRSAGTGDYEQYF
TRBV5-1	14	TRBJ1-1	many	-	TGCGCCAGCAGCTTGAAGGACGGCTCCACTGAAGCTTTCTTT	CASSLKDGSTEAFF
TRBV6-5	13	TRBJ1-2	few	-	TGTGCCAGCAGTTACTCGAGAGGGCTTGGCTACACCTTC	CASSYSRGLGYTF
TRBV6-5	14	TRBJ2-1	few	-	TGTGCCAGCAGTTACCTGGCTTCCTACAATGAGCAGTTCTTC	CASSYLASYNEQFF
TRBV27	13	TRBJ1-2	few	-	TGTGCCAGCAGTTTGAACCGCTACTATGGCTACACCTTC	CASSLNRYYGYTF
TRBV2	12	TRBJ2-3	-	-	TGTGCCGGCGAAGGGGGCACAGATACGCAGTATTTT	CAGEGGTDTQYF
TRBV7-8	16	TRBJ2-2	few	TRBD2	TGTGCCAGCAGCTTATCCAGCGGGACGAACACCGGGGAGCTGTTTTTT	CASSLSSGTNTGELFF
TRBV6-1	15	TRBJ2-4	many	-	TGTGCCAGCCGATCGACAGAGCTAGCCAAAAACATTCAGTACTTC	CASRSTELAKNIQYF
TRBV4-1	18	TRBJ2-3	few	-	TGCGCCAGCAGCCAAGATCCCCTAAGGACCTATAGCACAGATACGCAGTATTTT	CASSQDPLRTYSTDTQYF